This T cell receptor (beta chain) came from a study of control samples from healthy donors and cancer patients. The CDR3 contains 16 residues. CDR1 MNHEY and CDR2 SMNVEV come from the germline V gene (reference sequence). The V gene end was trimmed by 5 bases and the J gene end by 4 bases; junction bases not matched to a gene: 13. TCRdb's table, derived via immunoSEQ multiplex PCR, lists solely in-frame clones and lacks some. The sample consists of about 150,000 clones, 75% to 95% of them appearing once. The clonotype comes from a man aged 30 to 45 in good health. The sequenced sample consisted of blood. The V call is TRBV27, the J call TRBJ1-2; 7 nucleotides line up with TRBD1. CDR3 in amino acids: CASSPTTGTATYGYTF. DNA of the CDR3: TGTGCCAGCAGTCCCACAACCGGGACAGCGACCTATGGCTACACCTTC.